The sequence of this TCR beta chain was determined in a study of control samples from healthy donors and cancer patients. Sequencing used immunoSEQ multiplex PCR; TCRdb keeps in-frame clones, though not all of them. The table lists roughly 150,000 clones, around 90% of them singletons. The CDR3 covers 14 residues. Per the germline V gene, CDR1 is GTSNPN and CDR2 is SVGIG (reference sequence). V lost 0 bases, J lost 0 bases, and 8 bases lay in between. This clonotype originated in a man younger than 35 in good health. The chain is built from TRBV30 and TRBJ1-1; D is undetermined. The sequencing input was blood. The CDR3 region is CAWSVRGMNTEAFF. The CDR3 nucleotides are TGTGCCTGGAGTGTACGAGGGATGAACACTGAAGCTTTCTTT.